Shown below are 15 T cell receptor beta chains from a single sample sequenced in a study of radiation and T cells in renal cell carcinoma. TCRdb's table, derived via immunoSEQ multiplex PCR, lists solely in-frame clones and lacks some. The sample yields roughly 120,000 clones, roughly four fifths seen once. Time point given: blood 2 weeks post-SBRT. This sample's treatment: 15 Gy SBRT to primary tumor, nephrectomy 4 weeks later. This sample comprised blood, obtained from a patient whose treatment included radiotherapy and nephrectomy. All receptors derive from a woman in her sixties or seventies with renal cell carcinoma.

The chain combines TRBV21-1 with TRBJ2-5. TRBV21-1 is listed as a pseudogene. The CDR3 extends over 14 amino acids. CDR3 residues: CASSQGGPKGTQYF. The CDR3 DNA reads TGTGCCAGCAGCCAAGGGGGTCCCAAGGGGACCCAGTACTTC.

The CDR3 reads CAINQQGADTIYF. CDR3 in DNA: TGTGCCATCAACCAACAGGGGGCAGACACCATATATTTT. The chain combines TRBV10-3 with TRBJ1-3; 9 bases are shared with TRBD1. CDR1 ENHRY and CDR2 SYGVKD come from the germline V gene. The junction had 6 bases not matched to a gene; V was cut back by 7 bases and J by 8 bases. The CDR3 is made up of 13 amino acids.

The chain combines TRBV6-6 with TRBJ1-4, with TRBD1 matching 8 bases. There are 14 residues in the CDR3. V shed 6 bases and J 5 bases; nucleotides not matched to a gene: 5. Looked up from germline, CDR1 is MNHNY and CDR2 is SVGAGI (reference sequence). As DNA, the CDR3 is TGTGCCAGCAGCCGTGACAGGGGAAATGAAAAACTGTTTTTT. Translation: CASSRDRGNEKLFF.

The chain carries TRBV5-1 and TRBJ2-7, with D maybe TRBD1 (6 bases). Per the germline V gene, CDR1 is SGHRS and CDR2 is YFSETQ. V lost 0 bases, J lost 1 base, and 8 bases lay in between. This CDR3 spans 14 amino acids. The CDR3 protein is CASSLAQGSYEQYF. DNA for the CDR3: TGCGCCAGCAGCTTGGCACAGGGATCCTACGAGCAGTACTTC.

This clone has a single count. The chain is built from TRBV6-5 and TRBJ2-1; 7 bases line up with TRBD1. V shed 6 bases and J 2 bases; nucleotides not matched to a gene: 7. The CDR3 loop spans 15 amino acids. Germline values: CDR1 MNHEY, CDR2 SVGAGI. The CDR3 region is CASRDRDSTYNEQFF. The CDR3 DNA reads TGTGCCAGCAGGGACCGGGACAGCACCTACAATGAGCAGTTCTTC.

The chain couples TRBV10-3 to TRBJ1-2; 8 bases line up with TRBD1. There are 14 residues in the CDR3. V shed 7 bases, J shed 0 bases, and the junction held 4 bases outside the gene matches. Germline V gene sequence: CDR1 ENHRY, CDR2 SYGVKD. The CDR3: CAINEGQANYGYTF. CDR3 nucleotides: TGTGCCATCAACGAGGGACAGGCTAACTATGGCTACACCTTC.

This clone has a single count. The chain employs TRBV5-4 and TRBJ2-1; D is tentatively TRBD1 or TRBD2 (5 bases each). V dropped 4 bases and J dropped 0 bases, with 11 bases sitting between them. Germline lookup yields CDR1 SGHNT and CDR2 YYREEE (reference sequence). This CDR3 spans 15 amino acids. The CDR3 loop reads CASSPYGTSYNEQFF. CDR3 sequence (DNA): TGTGCCAGCAGCCCCTACGGGACCTCCTACAATGAGCAGTTCTTC.

This chain connects TRBV4-1 to TRBJ1-3; no firm D call. The germline V gene encodes CDR1 MGHRA and CDR2 YSYEKL. Trimming shortened V by 4 bases and J by 0 bases, and 13 bases separated the two germline ends. This CDR3 comprises 16 residues. DNA of the CDR3: TGCGCCAGCAGCCCCACCTGGCGTGACTCTGGAAACACCATATATTTT. Its protein is CASSPTWRDSGNTIYF.

This clone has only a few counts. The chain carries TRBV10-3 and TRBJ2-5; 8 bases are a match to TRBD1. Germline CDR1 is ENHRY and CDR2 is SYGVKD. Trimming at V came to 10 bases and at J to 4 bases, leaving 11 bases not matched to a gene. The CDR3 has 14 amino acids. DNA of the CDR3: TGTGCCACCTCGACAGGGGACGCGGGAGAGACCCAGTACTTC. It translates to CATSTGDAGETQYF.

V is TRBV5-6 and J is TRBJ2-7; a possible D gene is TRBD1 (6 bases). V was pared by 5 bases and J by 4 bases, with 16 bases between. The CDR3 contains 14 residues. Germline V gene data show CDR1 as SGHDT and CDR2 as YYEEEE. CDR3 residues: CASSRGRGLYEQYF. CDR3 in DNA: TGTGCCAGCAGTCGAGGCAGGGGCCTATACGAGCAGTACTTC.

J is TRBJ2-3 and V is TRBV2; a weak D match, TRBD2 (5 bases). V dropped 6 bases and J dropped 1 base, with 20 bases sitting between them. The CDR3 extends over 17 amino acids. Looked up from germline, CDR1 is SNHLY and CDR2 is FYNNEI. Here the CDR3 reads CASRSTLSGPRTDTQYF. The CDR3 nucleotides are TGTGCCAGCAGGTCAACCCTAAGCGGTCCGCGCACAGATACGCAGTATTTT.

V and J are TRBV30 and TRBJ2-3, with D perhaps given as TRBD1 or TRBD2 (6 bases each). Trimming removed 2 bases at V and 1 base at J, with 10 bases between. Germline assignment: CDR1 GTSNPN and CDR2 SVGIG (reference sequence). The CDR3 contains 14 residues. The CDR3 protein is CAWSRGEGTDTQYF. Here the CDR3 DNA reads TGTGCCTGGAGTAGGGGGGAGGGCACAGATACGCAGTATTTT.

This chain uses TRBV7-9 with TRBJ1-4, with 7 bases fitting TRBD1. The CDR3 has 15 residues. The germline V gene encodes CDR1 SEHNR and CDR2 FQNEAQ (reference sequence). Germline trimming cut 1 base from V and 5 bases from J; bases unmatched to any gene: 4. CDR3 nucleotide sequence: TGTGCCAGCAGCTTAGTTTCACAGGGGAATGAAAAACTGTTTTTT. Translation gives CASSLVSQGNEKLFF.

This clone was picked up one time. J is TRBJ1-5 and V is TRBV7-9, with D tentatively TRBD1 (6 bases). This CDR3 comprises 16 residues. V shed 3 bases and J shed 0 bases, with 12 bases lying between them. Germline V lookup: CDR1 SEHNR, CDR2 FQNEAQ (reference sequence). CDR3 in DNA: TGTGCCAGCAGCTTCCGGACAGCTAATAGCAATCAGCCCCAGCATTTT. This gives the protein CASSFRTANSNQPQHF.

This rearrangement joins TRBV6-1 to TRBJ2-1; possible D gene TRBD1, 6 bases. The germline CDR1 and CDR2 sequences are MNHNS and SASEGT. The CDR3 runs 14 residues. Trimming cost V 7 bases and J 0 bases, with 10 bases left between them. The CDR3 here is CASKGTSSYNEQFF. In DNA, the CDR3 is TGTGCCAGCAAGGGGACAAGCTCCTACAATGAGCAGTTCTTC.